This section outlines one TCR beta chain sequence together with its context. Naive CD8 cells comprised CD45RO-negative, CCR7-positively selected cells, excluding terminally differentiated effector memory CD45RA+ cells. Repertoires were generated with immunoSEQ multiplex PCR, while TCRdb's copy carries only in-frame clones and drops some. The table shows nearly 2 million clones, with approximately 94% occurring only once. The sample comes from a study of shared clonotypes between healthy human individuals. Losses at the gene ends were 8 bases for V and 4 bases for J; bases not matched to a gene: 7. This CDR3 has 13 residues. In germline, CDR1 is MNHEY, CDR2 SMNVEV (reference sequence).

The sample was naive CD8+ T cells sorted from blood. The J gene is TRBJ1-2, the V gene TRBV27; TRBD1 matches at 7 bases. The sequence was collected from a man aged 18 to 29 in good health. This CDR3 is CASGLTGLYGYTF. The CDR3 coding sequence is TGTGCCAGCGGCCTGACAGGGCTCTATGGCTACACCTTC.